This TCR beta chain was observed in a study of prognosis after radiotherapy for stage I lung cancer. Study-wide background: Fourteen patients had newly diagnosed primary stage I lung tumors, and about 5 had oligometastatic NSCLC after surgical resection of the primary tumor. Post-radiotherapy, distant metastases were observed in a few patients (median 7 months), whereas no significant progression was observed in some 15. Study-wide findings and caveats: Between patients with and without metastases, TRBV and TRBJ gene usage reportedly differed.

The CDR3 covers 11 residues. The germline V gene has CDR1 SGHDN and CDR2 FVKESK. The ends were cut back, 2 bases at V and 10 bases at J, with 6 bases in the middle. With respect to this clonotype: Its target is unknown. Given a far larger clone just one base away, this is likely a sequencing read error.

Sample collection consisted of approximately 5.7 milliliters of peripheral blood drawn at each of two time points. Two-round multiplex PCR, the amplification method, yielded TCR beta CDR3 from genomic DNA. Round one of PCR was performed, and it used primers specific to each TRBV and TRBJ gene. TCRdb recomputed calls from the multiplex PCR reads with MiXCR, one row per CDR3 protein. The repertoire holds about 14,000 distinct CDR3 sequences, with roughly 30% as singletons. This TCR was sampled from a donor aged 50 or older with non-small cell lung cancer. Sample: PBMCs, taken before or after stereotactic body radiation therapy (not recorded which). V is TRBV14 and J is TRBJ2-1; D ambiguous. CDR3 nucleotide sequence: TGTGCCAGCAGCCAATTCTACGAGCAGTTCTTC. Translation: CASSQFYEQFF.